This paragraph covers one TCR beta chain sequence. The CDR3 extends over 16 amino acids. Trimming cost V 4 bases and J 1 base, with 15 bases left between them. Germline assignment: CDR1 MRHNA and CDR2 SNTAGT. Indicated time point: baseline, week 1 (first vaccination visit). Treatment meaning: pre-vaccination baseline after standard-of-care therapy. Donor tumors were new WHO grade 3 or 4 IDH1-mutant, ATRX-lost astrocytomas. This entry is derived from a study of a mutant IDH1 vaccine in newly diagnosed glioma. Study at large: Therapy received beforehand was radiotherapy, temozolomide, or both, with most patients given both.

Using immunoSEQ multiplex PCR, the repertoire was profiled, and TCRdb retains in-frame clones only, with some absent. The table lists roughly 71,000 clones, 80% to 90% of them singletons. Sequences were derived from PBMCs, sampled from a glioma patient treated with radiotherapy, temozolomide or both. This chain links TRBV6-4 with TRBJ2-3, with a tentative D call TRBD2 (7 bases). The sequence was obtained from a man younger than 45 with glioma. The CDR3 DNA sequence: TGTGCCAGCAGTGTTCTAGGGGGACTACGCACAGATACGCAGTATTTT. This sequence encodes CASSVLGGLRTDTQYF.